The present T cell receptor beta chain was sequenced within a study of blood T cells in healthy people across ages. The authors ran a second PCR of 7 to 11 cycles using a sample-barcoded 5' primer and a J-beta primer mix. Each CDR3 protein is one row after TCRdb ran MiXCR on the 5' RACE reads. Of about 1 million distinct CDR3 sequences in the sample, around 27% were seen once. CDR1 SQVTM and CDR2 ANQGSEA come from the germline V gene. The CDR3 contains 13 residues. This clonotype was recorded a few times. The same specimen was also included in a second study, on T cells of mothers and their children.

The sample taken for sequencing was blood. The J gene is TRBJ2-1, the V gene TRBV29-1, with TRBD2 identical over 9 bases. Judging by the DNA end, TRBJ2-7 fits better; the J call may be wrong. This TCR was recovered from a girl aged 2 to 9 in good health. This CDR3 is CSVVAGVAYEQYF. CDR3 coding DNA: TGCAGCGTGGTAGCGGGAGTAGCCTACGAGCAGTACTTC.